This TCR beta chain was documented in a study of human T cells and chemical hapten exposure (dated by TCRdb to the early 2020s). Background on the whole study: For sensitization, 2% DPC in acetone was applied to an approximately 2 cm by approximately 2 cm area of upper inner arm skin. Blood was sampled from patients pre-sensitization (week 0) and at 2, 6 and about 24 weeks after DPC sensitization. Most of the patients in the cohort were female, and the cohort covered alopecia areata with under or over 50% scalp involvement, alopecia totalis and alopecia universalis. Patients additionally received weekly therapeutic DPC doses to the scalp throughout the approximately 25-week study period. This study followed changes in the peripheral blood TCR repertoire in vivo during primary and secondary sensitization of alopecia patients to the hapten diphenylcyclopropenone (DPC). Libraries were combined into a pool for sequencing, and differences in TCR yield between samples came mainly from small differences in library volumes within the pool. About 30 alopecia patients provided blood for TCR sequencing at one to four time points (pre-sensitization, 2, 6 and 24 weeks). Patch testing on the upper back used Finn chambers containing 0.01% DPC, with scoring done after 6 days according to International Contact Dermatitis Research Group standards. Results the study describes overall, beyond this receptor: Significantly more large CDR3 similarity clusters were formed by expanded TCRs than by pre-sensitization or healthy control sets, consistent with antigen-driven responses. After repeated subsampling, the strength of the expansion versus patch-test correlation and the threshold at which it became significant changed. No change with DPC sensitization was found in the number of TCRs above 1 in 1000 frequency, and no evidence of global repertoire structure alterations was found. A positive correlation was found between the number of PT1 expanded TCRs and patch test score, with significance reached at thresholds 8, 16 and 32 but not 4. All patients had alopecia, a presumed autoimmune disease, so their immune response might differ from that of healthy individuals.

This clonotype was seen a few times. The target of this receptor is not known. Within one base of it there is no much larger clone, and no base qualities were kept. Libraries came from RACE. The run used a NextSeq 500. Library preparation attached unique molecular identifiers to individual cDNA molecules for quantitative, reproducible TCR counting. Each blood RNA sample was used to sequence both TCR alpha and TCR beta chains. As for the authors' bioinformatics: A median of about 100,000 TCRs per sample was observed, with a range of roughly 23,224 to 700,000. V, J and CDR3 annotation of the TCR reads was carried out using the Decombinator software suite. For PS versus PT1 abundance plots, all samples were subsampled to the same number of TCRs (28,000). Expanded TCRs were defined as absent before sensitization and observed at least eight times at the 2-week time point. The public reads were reprocessed in TCRdb via fastp at Q25 and MiXCR, keeping in-frame beta chains. Each CDR3 protein gets just one entry, which takes the most common genes and DNA from the rows behind it. These V and J calls originate from TCRdb's pipeline instead of the authors' own analysis. This sample has roughly 89,000 distinct CDR3 sequences in its table, and about a tenth of those were observed once. The leading ten clones occupy roughly 1% of the sample.

Reading the label with the study, this specimen's time point is: patch test 3, about 24 weeks after DPC sensitization. Interpreted using the paper, the treatment or condition label stands for: therapeutic diphenylcyclopropenone sensitization with weekly scalp DPC. At each patch-test visit, blood was drawn before the patch test was applied. Eligible patients were aged 18 to 70, diagnosed with alopecia, deemed suitable for DPC therapy, and excluded if pregnant. Total RNA was extracted from unfractionated whole blood that had been collected in Tempus Blood RNA tubes. CDR1 MDHEN and CDR2 SYDVKM were looked up in the germline V gene. Relative to germline, V is 6 bases shorter and J is 3 bases shorter, with 20 bases between their ends. The CDR3 goes from the cysteine to the phenylalanine over 16 residues. The sequence is cut down to CDR3 DNA, 48 bases in frame from base 1.

This specimen was whole blood, taken in connection with sensitization to the hapten diphenylcyclopropenone (DPC). The sequence joins TRBV28 to TRBJ1-2, with the D gene not confidently named. This TCR came from a woman younger than 45 with alopecia areata. Some clones in this sample may be carry-over from other donors' samples. The CDR3 in this case is CASRPNLRAFDYGYTF. The DNA sequence follows: TGTGCCAGCAGACCAAACTTAAGGGCGTTTGACTATGGCTACACCTTC.